This T cell receptor (beta chain) was recovered during a study of patients and donors after allogeneic stem cell transplantation. TCRdb reprocessed the RT-PCR reads via MiXCR and lists one record per CDR3 protein. This sample has about 25,000 distinct CDR3 sequences, with 35% to 45% found just once. Germline loops: CDR1 LNHDA, CDR2 SQIVND (reference sequence). The V gene lost 6 bases and the J gene lost 2 bases, with 13 bases spanning the gap. The CDR3 contains 14 residues. The chain joins TRBV19 to TRBJ1-2, with D perhaps TRBD1 (5 bases). The sample comprised blood, either unsorted or a sorted T cell fraction (not recorded which). The sequence derives from a human donor who was either an allogeneic HSCT recipient or a stem cell or donor lymphocyte infusion donor (not recorded which). It is not recorded whose cells these are; they may come from a transplant donor. CDR3 DNA sequence: TGTGCCAGTAGGCGGGGGGTGCCGAACTATGGCTACACCTTC. Its translation: CASRRGVPNYGYTF.